Presented here are 13 T cell receptor beta chains from one specimen sequenced in a study of T-cell reconstitution after alpha-beta-depleted transplantation in children. TCRbeta library construction was performed incorporating unique molecular identifiers. TCRdb reanalysed the PCR reads using MiXCR and keeps one entry per CDR3 protein. Among 40,000 to 55,000 distinct CDR3 sequences listed, nearly 9.5% were seen once. The specimen was PBMCs, mostly from graft donor cells, collected 60 days after TCRalphabeta/CD19-depleted stem cell transplant. Receptor source: a male patient aged 2 to 10 who had a stem cell transplant for chronic granulomatous disease, so the T cells may come from the graft donor.

This clonotype was detected many times. V gene TRBV20-1 combines with J gene TRBJ2-1; D is perhaps TRBD2 (5 bases). V shed 4 bases and J shed 0 bases, with 22 bases lying between them. This CDR3 spans 18 amino acids. The germline CDR1 and CDR2 sequences are DFQATT and SNEGSKA (reference sequence). CDR3 in amino acids: CSAKGLGVAGRSYNEQFF. As DNA, the CDR3 is TGCAGTGCTAAAGGTTTGGGAGTAGCCGGCCGCTCCTACAATGAGCAGTTCTTC.

The chain employs TRBV5-1 and TRBJ2-7; 8 bases are shared with TRBD2. CDR3 length equals 13 residues. Germline CDR1 reads SGHRS; CDR2 reads YFSETQ. Losses at the gene ends were 7 bases for V and 2 bases for J; bases not matched to a gene: 5. Here the CDR3 reads CASAGGSTYEQYF. CDR3 nucleotides: TGCGCCAGCGCGGGGGGCAGTACCTACGAGCAGTACTTC.

This clonotype has at least ten counts. V and J are TRBV6-1 and TRBJ1-2; the D gene is possibly TRBD1 (5 bases). Per the germline V gene, CDR1 is MNHNS and CDR2 is SASEGT. This CDR3 is 13 amino acids long. Trimming cost V 3 bases and J 6 bases, with 11 bases left between them. The CDR3: CASSEGPENGYTF. The CDR3 nucleotides read TGTGCCAGCAGTGAGGGGCCAGAGAATGGCTACACCTTC.

Of note for this clonotype: A much larger clone lies a single base off, so this may be a read error. The genes are TRBV14 and TRBJ2-2; possible D gene TRBD2, 5 bases. Per germline, CDR1 SGHDN and CDR2 FVKESK. The CDR3 spans 13 residues. The CDR3 bases are TGTGCCAGCATCGGGCCCGAGACCGGGGTGCTGTTTTTT. It yields the protein CASIGPETGVLFF.

The chain carries TRBV14 and TRBJ1-6, with 7 bases lining up with TRBD1. The CDR3 runs to 16 residues. J gave up 9 bases and V 3 bases, and 11 bases lay outside the gene matches. The germline V gene has CDR1 SGHDN and CDR2 FVKESK. Written as DNA, the CDR3 is TGTGCCAGCAGCCACCTCCGAGGGGGCCGCAGTTCACCCCTCCACTTT. Translating it yields CASSHLRGGRSSPLHF.

This clonotype was observed at least ten times. The chain combines TRBV7-7 with TRBJ2-3; weak D call: TRBD2 (5 bases). Trimming removed 4 bases from V and 6 bases from J, with 11 bases in between. Germline-derived CDR1 and CDR2 are SSHAT and FNYEAQ (reference sequence). The CDR3 spans 13 residues. CDR3 in amino acids: CASSSFPGDTQYF. The CDR3 region has the DNA TGTGCCAGCAGCTCCTTCCCGGGGGATACGCAGTATTTT.

About this clonotype itself: A read error is possible here, since a much larger clone lies one base away. The V gene is TRBV4-3, the J gene TRBJ2-3; D is ambiguous. This CDR3 spans 17 amino acids. Deletions cut 2 bases from V and 5 bases from J, with 20 bases between. CDR1 is LGHNA and CDR2 is YSLEER in the germline V gene. The CDR3 is CASSQNMGPLFRDTQYF. CDR3 in DNA: TGCGCCAGCAGCCAAAATATGGGCCCGTTATTCAGAGATACGCAGTATTTT.

In its sample, this clonotype was seen many times. V usage is TRBV20-1 and J usage is TRBJ2-1, with a possible D match to TRBD2 (5 bases). The CDR3 spans 14 residues. From germline, CDR1 is DFQATT and CDR2 SNEGSKA (reference sequence). Deletions cut 1 base from V and 7 bases from J, with 14 bases between. CDR3 in amino acids: CSARGPSDWNEQFF. CDR3 sequence (DNA): TGCAGTGCTAGAGGCCCATCGGACTGGAATGAGCAGTTCTTC.

The sample holds many counts of this clonotype. This chain joins TRBV21-1 and TRBJ1-4; the table's TRBD1 call for D was not verified on the DNA. TRBV21-1 is shown as a pseudogene. The CDR3 totals 17 residues. The CDR3 region has the DNA TGTGCCAGCAGCCCAATAAAAGGGAGACAGGGTCATGAAAAACTGTTTTTT. It yields the protein CASSPIKGRQGHEKLFF.

As concerns this clonotype: This sequence may be a read error, since a much larger clone differs from it by one base. The genes are TRBV6-2 or TRBV6-3 and TRBJ1-5, with D possibly being TRBD2 (7 bases). The J call may be in error: the DNA end matches TRBJ2-3 better. The germline gives CDR1 MNHEY, CDR2 SVGEGT. The CDR3 sequence is 13 residues long. Written as DNA, the CDR3 is TGTGCCAGCAGTTACATGGGGGGGCAGCCCCAGTATTTT. Translation: CASSYMGGQPQYF.

A few counts support this clonotype. The chain is built from TRBV27 and TRBJ1-2; possibly TRBD1 for D (5 bases). The CDR3 contains 13 residues. Germline V gene lookup returns CDR1 MNHEY and CDR2 SMNVEV (reference sequence). Trimming stripped 7 bases from V and 4 bases from J, with 13 bases between. DNA of the CDR3: TGTGCCAGCATCGGGCAGGGTGCCTATGGCTACACCTTC. Its translation is CASIGQGAYGYTF.

This clonotype was seen repeatedly, ten times or more. The genes are TRBV7-6 and TRBJ2-1; the D gene is possibly TRBD1 (5 bases). In germline, CDR1 is SGHVS, CDR2 FNYEAQ. With 5 bases removed from V and 10 bases from J, the gap between germline ends came to 15 bases. The length of the CDR3 is 13 residues. Written as DNA, the CDR3 is TGTGCCAGCAGCCGACTGACAGCCCCGGAGCAGTTCTTC. Encoded protein: CASSRLTAPEQFF.

This clonotype showed up many times. The chain is built from TRBV10-1 and TRBJ2-5; 9 nucleotides align to TRBD1. After removal of 3 bases from V and 5 bases from J, the junction contained 7 bases not matched to a gene. Germline loops: CDR1 WNHNN, CDR2 SYGVQD (reference sequence). The CDR3 spans 15 residues. For the CDR3, the DNA is TGCGCCAGCAGTGAAGGGACAGGGAAGACTGAGACCCAGTACTTC. This codes for CASSEGTGKTETQYF.